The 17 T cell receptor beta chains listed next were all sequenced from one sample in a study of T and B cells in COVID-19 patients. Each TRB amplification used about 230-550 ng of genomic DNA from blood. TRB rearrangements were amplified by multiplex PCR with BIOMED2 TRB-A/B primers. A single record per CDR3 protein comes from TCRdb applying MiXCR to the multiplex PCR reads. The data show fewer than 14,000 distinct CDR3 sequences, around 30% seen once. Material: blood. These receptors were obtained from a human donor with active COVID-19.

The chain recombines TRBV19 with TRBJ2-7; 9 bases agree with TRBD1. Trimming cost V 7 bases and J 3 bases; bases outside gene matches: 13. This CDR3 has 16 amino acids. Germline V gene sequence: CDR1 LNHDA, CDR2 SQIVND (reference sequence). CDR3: CASTPGPGQGIYEQYF. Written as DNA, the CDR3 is TGTGCCAGTACCCCCGGGCCGGGACAGGGAATCTACGAGCAGTACTTC.

CDR3 bases: TGCAGTGCTTCTCTAGGGACAGGGAACACCGGGGAGCTGTTTTTT. Translation gives CSASLGTGNTGELFF. This chain uses TRBV20-1 with TRBJ2-2; 8 bases are shared with TRBD1. This CDR3 is built from 15 residues. The V and J ends lost 5 bases and 1 base, in that order; junction bases with no gene match: 6. Germline V gene sequence: CDR1 DFQATT, CDR2 SNEGSKA (reference sequence).

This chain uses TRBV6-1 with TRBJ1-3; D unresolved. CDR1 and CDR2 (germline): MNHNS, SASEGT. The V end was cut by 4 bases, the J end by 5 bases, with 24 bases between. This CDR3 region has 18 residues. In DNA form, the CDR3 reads TGTGCCAGCAGTGGGGGAGTTCTAAGGCCTGAAGATAGAAACACCATATATTTT. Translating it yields CASSGGVLRPEDRNTIYF.

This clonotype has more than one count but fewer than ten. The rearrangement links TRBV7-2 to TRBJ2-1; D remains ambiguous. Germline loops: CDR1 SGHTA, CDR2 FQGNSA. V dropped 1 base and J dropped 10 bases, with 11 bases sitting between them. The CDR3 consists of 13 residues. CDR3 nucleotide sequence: TGTGCCAGCAGCTTAGAGGTACGGCGGGAGCAGTTCTTC. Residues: CASSLEVRREQFF.

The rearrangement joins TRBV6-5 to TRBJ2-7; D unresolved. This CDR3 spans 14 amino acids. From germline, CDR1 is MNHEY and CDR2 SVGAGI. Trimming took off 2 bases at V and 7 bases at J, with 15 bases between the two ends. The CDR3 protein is CASSYPGRSREQYF. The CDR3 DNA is TGTGCCAGCAGTTACCCCGGCCGGTCCCGGGAGCAGTACTTC.

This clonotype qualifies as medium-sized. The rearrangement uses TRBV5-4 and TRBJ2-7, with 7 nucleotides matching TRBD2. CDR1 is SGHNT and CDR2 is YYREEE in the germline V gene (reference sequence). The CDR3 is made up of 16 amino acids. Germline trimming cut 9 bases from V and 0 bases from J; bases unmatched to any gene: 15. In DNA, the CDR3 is TGTGCCACCGGGCCAGGTGGGGGGGTCGACTCCTACGAGCAGTACTTC. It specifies CATGPGGGVDSYEQYF.

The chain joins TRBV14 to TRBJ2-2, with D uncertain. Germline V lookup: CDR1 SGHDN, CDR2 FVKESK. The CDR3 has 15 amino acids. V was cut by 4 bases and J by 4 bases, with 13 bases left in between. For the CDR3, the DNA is TGTGCCAGCAGCCCGTCGGACGTTCCCACCGGGGAGCTGTTTTTT. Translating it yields CASSPSDVPTGELFF.

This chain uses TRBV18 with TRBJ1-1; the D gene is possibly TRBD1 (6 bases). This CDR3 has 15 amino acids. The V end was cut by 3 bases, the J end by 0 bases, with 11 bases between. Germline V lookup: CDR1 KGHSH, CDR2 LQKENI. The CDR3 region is CASSPGHLLNTEAFF. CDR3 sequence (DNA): TGTGCCAGCTCACCGGGACACCTCCTGAACACTGAAGCTTTCTTT.

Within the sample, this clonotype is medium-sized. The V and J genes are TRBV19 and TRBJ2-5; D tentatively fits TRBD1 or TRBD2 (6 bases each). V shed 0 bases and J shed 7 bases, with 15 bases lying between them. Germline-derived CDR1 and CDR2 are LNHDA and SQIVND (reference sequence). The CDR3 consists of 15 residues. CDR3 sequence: CASSIEKSGAGTQYF. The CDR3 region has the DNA TGTGCCAGTAGTATAGAAAAATCGGGGGCCGGGACCCAGTACTTC.

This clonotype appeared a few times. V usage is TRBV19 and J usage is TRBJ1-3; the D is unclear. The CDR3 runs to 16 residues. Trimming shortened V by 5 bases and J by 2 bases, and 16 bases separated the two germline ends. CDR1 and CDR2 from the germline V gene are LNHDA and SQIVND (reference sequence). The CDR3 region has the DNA TGTGCCAGTAGTCCGCGCCCCCACGGGGCTGGAAACACCATATATTTT. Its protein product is CASSPRPHGAGNTIYF.

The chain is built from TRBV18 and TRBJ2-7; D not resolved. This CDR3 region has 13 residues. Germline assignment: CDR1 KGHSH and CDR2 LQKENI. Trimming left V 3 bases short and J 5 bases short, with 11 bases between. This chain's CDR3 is CASSPLSSHEQYF. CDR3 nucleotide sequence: TGTGCCAGCTCACCCCTGTCCTCACACGAGCAGTACTTC.

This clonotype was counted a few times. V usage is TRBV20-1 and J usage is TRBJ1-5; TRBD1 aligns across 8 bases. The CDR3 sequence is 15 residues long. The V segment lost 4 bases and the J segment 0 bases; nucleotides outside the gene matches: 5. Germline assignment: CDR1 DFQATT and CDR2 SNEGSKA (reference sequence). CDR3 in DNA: TGCAGTGCTACTCGACAGGGGAATAGCAATCAGCCCCAGCATTTT. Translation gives CSATRQGNSNQPQHF.

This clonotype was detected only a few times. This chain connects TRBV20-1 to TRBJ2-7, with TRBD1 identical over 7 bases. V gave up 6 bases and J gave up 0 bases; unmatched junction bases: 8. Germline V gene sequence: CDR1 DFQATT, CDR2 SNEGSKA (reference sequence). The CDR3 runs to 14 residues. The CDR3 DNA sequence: TGCAGTGCGGCCGGACAGGATTTCTCCTACGAGCAGTACTTC. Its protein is CSAAGQDFSYEQYF.

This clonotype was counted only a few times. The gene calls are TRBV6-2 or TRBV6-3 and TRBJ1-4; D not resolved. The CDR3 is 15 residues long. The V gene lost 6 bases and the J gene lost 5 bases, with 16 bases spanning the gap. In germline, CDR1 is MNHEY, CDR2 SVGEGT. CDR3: CASRQPRPRNEKLFF. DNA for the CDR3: TGTGCCAGCAGACAGCCCCGTCCCCGGAATGAAAAACTGTTTTTT.

CDR3 in amino acids: CATSDLADSAAHEQFF. The CDR3 DNA sequence: TGTGCCACCAGTGATTTGGCGGACTCGGCGGCACATGAGCAGTTCTTC. This chain links TRBV24-1 with TRBJ2-1, with a tentative D call TRBD2 (5 bases). The CDR3 runs to 16 residues. Germline V gene lookup returns CDR1 KGHDR and CDR2 SFDVKD. V was pared by 0 bases and J by 8 bases, with 16 bases between.

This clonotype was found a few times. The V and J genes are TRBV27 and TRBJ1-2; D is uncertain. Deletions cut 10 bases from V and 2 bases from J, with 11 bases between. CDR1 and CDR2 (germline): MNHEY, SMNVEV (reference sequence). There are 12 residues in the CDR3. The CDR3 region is CATLGGNYGYTF. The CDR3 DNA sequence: TGTGCCACCTTGGGTGGAAACTATGGCTACACCTTC.

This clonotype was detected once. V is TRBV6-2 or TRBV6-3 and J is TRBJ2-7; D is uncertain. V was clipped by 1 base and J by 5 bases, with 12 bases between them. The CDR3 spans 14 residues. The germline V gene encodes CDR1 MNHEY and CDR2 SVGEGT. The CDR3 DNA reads TGTGCCAGCAGTTACTTAGGCCGTCTAAACGAGCAGTACTTC. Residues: CASSYLGRLNEQYF.